Presented here are 22 T cell receptor beta chains from one specimen sequenced in a study of T cell repertoires in cytomegalovirus infection (dated by TCRdb to about 2019). This sample was sequenced with an Illumina HiSeq 1500. TCRdb passed the public sequencing reads through fastp at Q25 and MiXCR, retaining productive beta sequences. Each record represents a unique CDR3 protein, reported with the most common genes and DNA among its rows. This sample gives about 260,000 distinct CDR3 sequences in total; approximately 9.1% of them show up just once. The leading ten clones occupy about 15% of the sample. Sequenced material: PBMCs. These receptors were taken from a human donor in good health (CMV status not recorded). Some clones in this sample may be carry-over from other donors' samples.

The chain is built from TRBV7-8 and TRBJ2-2; the match to TRBD1 covers 9 bases. Unmatched junction bases numbered 9, after V lost 1 base and J lost 6 bases. Germline V gene data show CDR1 as SGHVS and CDR2 as FQNEAQ. The CDR3 extends over 17 amino acids. The DNA for the CDR3 is TGTGCCAGCAGCTTAGGGGACAGGGCAGTTATACCCGGGGAGCTGTTTTTT. Residues: CASSLGDRAVIPGELFF.

The chain joins TRBV20-1 to TRBJ1-5; TRBD1 agrees at 7 bases. The CDR3 covers 14 residues. Germline CDR1 is DFQATT and CDR2 is SNEGSKA (reference sequence). Trimming took 6 bases from V and 1 from J; bases not matched to a gene: 6. CDR3 nucleotides: TGCAGTGCGAGCCGGGACAGCAGCAATCAGCCCCAGCATTTT. This encodes CSASRDSSNQPQHF.

This clonotype was recorded at least ten times. This sequence joins TRBV12-3 or TRBV12-4 and TRBJ1-2; no clear D gene. The V and J ends lost 3 bases and 8 bases respectively, with 13 bases between them. The CDR3 length is 13 residues. The CDR3 coding sequence is TGTGCCAGCAGTTTTCGAGGGTCGAGCGGCTACACCTTC. This codes for CASSFRGSSGYTF.

This clonotype was observed at least ten times. The CDR3 reads CASSPKVGGITEAFF. CDR3 nucleotides: TGTGCCAGCAGCCCTAAGGTAGGGGGGATCACTGAAGCTTTCTTT. This chain connects TRBV7-2 to TRBJ1-1, with D possibly TRBD1 on 6 matching bases. Trimming cost V 5 bases and J 4 bases, with 17 bases left between them. The germline V gene has CDR1 SGHTA and CDR2 FQGNSA. The CDR3 length is 15 residues.

This clonotype was recorded many times. The J gene is TRBJ1-1, the V gene TRBV7-2, with 8 bases aligning to TRBD1. CDR1 and CDR2 from the germline V gene are SGHTA and FQGNSA. Losses at the gene ends were 7 bases for V and 4 bases for J; bases not matched to a gene: 14. There are 16 residues in the CDR3. The DNA of the CDR3 is TGTGCCAGCAACAAAGCAGGGGGCCTCCTGAGCACTGAAGCTTTCTTT. This encodes CASNKAGGLLSTEAFF.

Many counts were recorded for this clonotype. The CDR3 DNA is TGCAGTGCTAGCGTCGGGCAGGGAAACACCATATATTTT. It codes for CSASVGQGNTIYF. The J gene is TRBJ1-3, the V gene TRBV20-1; D gene uncertain. Looked up from germline, CDR1 is DFQATT and CDR2 is SNEGSKA (reference sequence). This CDR3 region has 13 residues. Trimming stripped 3 bases from V and 4 bases from J, with 10 bases between.

J is TRBJ2-1 and V is TRBV5-1; 8 nucleotides line up with TRBD1. The J segment lost 7 bases and the V segment lost 6 bases, leaving 9 bases of the junction unmatched. CDR3 length: 14 residues. CDR1 SGHRS and CDR2 YFSETQ come from the germline V gene. CDR3 in amino acids: CASTRTGSGNEQFF. DNA for the CDR3: TGCGCCAGCACCAGGACAGGGTCGGGAAATGAGCAGTTCTTC.

Many counts were recorded for this clonotype. The V and J genes are TRBV7-2 and TRBJ1-1; TRBD1 is a possible D gene (5 bases). The length of the CDR3 is 13 residues. Germline assignment: CDR1 SGHTA and CDR2 FQGNSA. V lost 4 bases, J lost 1 base, and 7 bases lay in between. The CDR3 spells CASSSGQNTEAFF. Written as DNA, the CDR3 is TGTGCCAGCAGCTCTGGACAGAACACTGAAGCTTTCTTT.

This clonotype was observed a few times. This chain joins TRBV27 and TRBJ1-2, with D tentatively TRBD1 (5 bases). Germline V lookup: CDR1 MNHEY, CDR2 SMNVEV (reference sequence). The CDR3 length is 13 residues. The V end lost 6 bases, the J end lost 3 bases, and 11 bases lay between the germline ends. The CDR3 DNA reads as TGTGCCAGCAGGCCCTGGGGGGACTATGGCTACACCTTC. Protein: CASRPWGDYGYTF.

This clonotype showed up many times. V usage is TRBV14 and J usage is TRBJ2-1; unclear D gene. Trimming removed 1 base from V and 10 bases from J, with 8 bases in between. CDR1 is SGHDN, CDR2 FVKESK, per germline. This CDR3 has 12 residues. The CDR3 region has the DNA TGTGCCAGCAGCCAAGTGGTCCAGGAGCAGTTCTTC. Residues: CASSQVVQEQFF.

V and J are TRBV19 and TRBJ2-5; 9 bases map to TRBD2. Germline lookup yields CDR1 LNHDA and CDR2 SQIVND (reference sequence). This CDR3 contains 14 residues. V gave up 8 bases and J gave up 2 bases; unmatched junction bases: 6. The CDR3 bases are TGTGCCAGTCAGACGCGGGGGGGTCAAGAGACCCAGTACTTC. Protein product: CASQTRGGQETQYF.

The table lists this clonotype with a count of one. V and J are TRBV6-1 and TRBJ2-5; D is ambiguous. This CDR3 comprises 14 residues. Trimming removed 2 bases at V and 1 base at J, with 8 bases between. CDR1 is MNHNS, CDR2 SASEGT, per germline. CDR3 sequence: CASSESRFQETQYF. For the CDR3, the DNA is TGTGCCAGCAGTGAAAGTAGATTCCAAGAGACCCAGTACTTC.

This clonotype was observed at least ten times. The rearrangement joins TRBV7-2 to TRBJ2-3; the match to TRBD2 covers 14 bases. This CDR3 is 16 amino acids long. The trim removed 6 bases at V and 8 bases at J, leaving 10 bases unmatched. The V gene's germline CDR1 is SGHTA and CDR2 FQGNSA. CDR3 region: CASSSGLAGGRGTQYF. The CDR3 bases are TGTGCCAGCAGTAGTGGACTAGCGGGAGGCCGCGGTACGCAGTATTTT.

V is TRBV20-1 and J is TRBJ1-1; TRBD1 might be the D (5 bases). The V gene lost 7 bases and the J gene lost 0 bases, with 15 bases spanning the gap. The CDR3 contains 14 residues. Germline V gene lookup returns CDR1 DFQATT and CDR2 SNEGSKA (reference sequence). This CDR3 is CSVKSGDLNTEAFF. The CDR3 region has the DNA TGCAGTGTTAAGTCCGGGGACTTGAACACTGAAGCTTTCTTT.

This clonotype was counted many times. The chain joins TRBV7-2 to TRBJ2-5, with D perhaps TRBD2 (6 bases). Per the germline V gene, CDR1 is SGHTA and CDR2 is FQGNSA. V lost 6 bases and J 7 bases, leaving 12 bases between the germline ends. CDR3 length: 12 amino acids. This CDR3 is CASRSGGSTQYF. The CDR3 DNA sequence: TGTGCCAGCAGATCCGGGGGTTCGACCCAGTACTTC.

This clonotype has a count of ten or more. This chain uses TRBV7-2 with TRBJ2-1, with TRBD1 identical over 7 bases. The germline gives CDR1 SGHTA, CDR2 FQGNSA. Germline trimming cut 5 bases from V and 7 bases from J; bases unmatched to any gene: 8. This CDR3 is 14 amino acids long. CDR3: CASSTGQVGNEQFF. The CDR3 DNA reads as TGTGCCAGCAGCACCGGACAGGTTGGAAATGAGCAGTTCTTC. Combining the CDR3 with reference TRBV7-2 and TRBJ2-1 gives the whole variable domain GAGVSQSPSNKVTEKGKDVELRCDPISGHTALYWYRQSLGQGLEFLIYFQGNSAPDKSGLPSDRFSAERTGGSVSTLTIQRTQQEDSAVYLCASSTGQVGNEQFFGPGTRLTVL.

At least ten counts were recorded for this clonotype. The chain links TRBV28 to TRBJ1-5; D remains ambiguous. This CDR3 is 14 amino acids long. Trimming shortened V by 4 bases and J by 6 bases, and 13 bases separated the two germline ends. Per the germline V gene, CDR1 is MDHEN and CDR2 is SYDVKM. This chain's CDR3 is CASSYAEPSQPQHF. DNA for the CDR3: TGTGCCAGCAGTTACGCAGAACCGAGTCAGCCCCAGCATTTT.

This clonotype has ten or more counts. The chain carries TRBV7-2 and TRBJ2-7; D gene ambiguous. Per the germline V gene, CDR1 is SGHTA and CDR2 is FQGNSA. Trimming stripped 5 bases from V and 3 bases from J, with 8 bases between. There are 12 residues in the CDR3. The DNA of the CDR3 is TGTGCCAGCAGCGACGGATACTACGAGCAGTACTTC. Translation gives CASSDGYYEQYF.

This clonotype has a count of ten or more. This chain connects TRBV2 to TRBJ1-1, with D possibly TRBD1 on 5 matching bases. CDR1 is SNHLY and CDR2 is FYNNEI in the germline V gene. Trimming stripped 10 bases from V and 8 bases from J, with 20 bases between. The CDR3 runs to 13 residues. The CDR3 sequence is CATIIYRGNEAFF. CDR3 nucleotides: TGTGCCACCATAATATACCGGGGGAACGAAGCTTTCTTT.

This clonotype was seen repeatedly, ten times or more. The gene calls are TRBV7-2 and TRBJ1-4; 8 nucleotides agree with TRBD1. The V gene's germline CDR1 is SGHTA and CDR2 FQGNSA. CDR3 length: 15 residues. V trimming: 3 bases; J trimming: 8 bases; junction bases outside the gene matches: 8. The CDR3 sequence: CASSLTQGGREKLFF. The CDR3 DNA reads TGTGCCAGCAGCTTGACACAGGGGGGACGGGAAAAACTGTTTTTT.

The sample holds many counts of this clonotype. V usage is TRBV7-2 and J usage is TRBJ1-2, with no clear D. Per germline, CDR1 SGHTA and CDR2 FQGNSA. V gave up 3 bases and J gave up 2 bases, with 16 bases separating them. The CDR3 runs to 16 residues. CDR3 sequence reads: CASSLADGVRNYGYTF. The CDR3 DNA follows: TGTGCCAGCAGCTTGGCCGACGGGGTAAGGAACTATGGCTACACCTTC.

This clonotype came up many times. The chain recombines TRBV28 with TRBJ1-2; D remains ambiguous. Trimming removed 5 bases from V and 4 bases from J, with 23 bases in between. Germline lookup yields CDR1 MDHEN and CDR2 SYDVKM. This CDR3 comprises 17 residues. DNA for the CDR3: TGTGCCAGCAGTCAATCTTCTGGCGCCAGAGGACTCTATGGCTACACCTTC. The encoded protein is CASSQSSGARGLYGYTF.